Below, one T cell receptor (beta chain) is given with its context. These data come from a study of blood T cell repertoires in COVID-19. Across the study: COVID-19 samples collected from the United States, Italy and Spain covered acute and convalescent phases. Sources were T cells, B-cell-depleted T cells, or PBMCs; the material itself was cDNA or gDNA.

In the authors' workflow: Estimates of nucleated cell counts were drawn from the amplification of reference gene primers. The repertoire was sequenced with immunoSEQ multiplex PCR; TCRdb's copy has only in-frame clones and lacks some. Clone size and the V and J calls come from that table; the DNA yielded D and trimming. The sample consists of some 71,000 clones, 90% of them appearing once. Losses at the gene ends were 3 bases for V and 4 bases for J; bases not matched to a gene: 12. The CDR3 is made up of 18 amino acids. Per the germline V gene, CDR1 is SGHRS and CDR2 is YFSETQ. The clonotype was recovered from a young woman with acute or convalescent COVID-19. The sequenced sample consisted of peripheral blood. The V call is TRBV5-1, the J call TRBJ2-5, with 13 nucleotides matching TRBD2. The chain's CDR3 is CASSSWTSGGPPRETQYF. The DNA of the CDR3 is TGCGCCAGCAGCTCCTGGACTAGCGGGGGCCCCCCAAGAGAGACCCAGTACTTC.